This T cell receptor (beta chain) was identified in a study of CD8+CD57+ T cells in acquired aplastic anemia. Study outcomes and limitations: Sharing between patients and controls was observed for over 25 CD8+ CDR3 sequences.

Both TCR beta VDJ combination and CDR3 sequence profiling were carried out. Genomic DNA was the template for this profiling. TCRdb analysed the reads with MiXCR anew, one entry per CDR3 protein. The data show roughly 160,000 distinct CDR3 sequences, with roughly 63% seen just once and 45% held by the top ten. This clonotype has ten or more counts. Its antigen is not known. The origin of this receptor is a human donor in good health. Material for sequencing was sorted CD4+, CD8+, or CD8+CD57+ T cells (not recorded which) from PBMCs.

The CDR3 bases are TGTGCCAGCAGTCCAACCGGCTCCGGTGGCTACACCTTC. It codes for CASSPTGSGGYTF. The chain has TRBV12-3 or TRBV12-4 and TRBJ1-2; D gene uncertain. The CDR3 length is 13 residues. V was trimmed by 5 bases and J by 7 bases, leaving 14 bases between them.